The sequence of this T cell receptor beta chain was determined in a study of blood T cells in healthy people across ages. Study-level results: When one million T cells were used, diversity estimates were thought to be underestimates. While age rose, TCR beta diversity per million T cells dropped in a roughly linear way.

About this clonotype: Antigen unknown.

Next came a second PCR, run for about 7 to 11 cycles, which used a sample-barcoded 5' primer along with a J-beta primer mix. A single record per CDR3 protein comes from TCRdb applying MiXCR to the 5' RACE reads. The sample yields over a million distinct CDR3 sequences, roughly 45% seen once. Germline loops: CDR1 DFQATT, CDR2 SNEGSKA (reference sequence). The CDR3 has 19 residues. Source material: blood. The sequence was obtained from a woman aged 55 to 70 in good health. The V call is TRBV20-1, the J call TRBJ2-7, with 9 bases lining up with TRBD2. The end of the DNA aligns better with TRBJ2-4, so the J call may be wrong. The CDR3 is CSAPSARRLAGDKGNIQYF. As DNA, the CDR3 is TGCAGTGCTCCTAGTGCCCGCAGGTTAGCGGGAGATAAGGGAAACATTCAGTACTTC.